The count of the clone carrying this T cell receptor beta chain is one. Naive CD8 cells lacked CD45RO, underwent positive selection for CCR7 and left out terminally differentiated effector memory CD45RA+ cells. Per germline, CDR1 SGHRS and CDR2 YFSETQ. The CDR3 runs 13 residues. Trimming took 5 bases from V and 2 from J, leaving 10 bases between them. These data originate in a study of shared clonotypes between healthy human individuals. Data came from immunoSEQ multiplex PCR; TCRdb stores just in-frame clones and leaves some out. The sample records about 2.1 million clones, just under 95% being singletons.

The TCR originated in a man between 18 and 29 years old in good health. Some clones in this sample may be carry-over from other donors' samples. This chain joins TRBV5-1 and TRBJ2-5; D is perhaps TRBD2 (5 bases). The sample was naive CD8+ T cells from PBMCs. Written as DNA, the CDR3 is TGCGCCAGCAGGCTTCGAGGGCAAGAGACCCAGTACTTC. Translating gives CASRLRGQETQYF.